The rows below give T cell receptor beta chains drawn from one sample of a study of cytomegalovirus exposure and HLA in healthy donors. Profiled with immunoSEQ multiplex PCR; TCRdb holds only in-frame clones, not every one. The sample records more than 100,000 clones, more than 75% being singletons. The sequenced sample was PBMCs. All receptors derive from a woman under 30 in good health and CMV-seropositive. Each CDR3 is given with its conserved first and last residue. The order of the fields is V gene, D gene, clone size, J gene, CDR3 protein, CDR3 DNA. D genes are given only for firm matches. A row's size may be missing; if present it is once, few, many or a size class.

v_call: TRBV6-1
d_call: TRBD1
clone_size: NA
j_call: TRBJ1-1
cdr3_aa: CASSGQGLGTEAFF
cdr3_nt: TGTGCCAGCAGCGGACAGGGTTTGGGCACTGAAGCTTTCTTT

v_call: TRBV7-9
d_call: NA
clone_size: once
j_call: TRBJ2-1
cdr3_aa: CASTPGGLYNEQFF
cdr3_nt: TGTGCCAGCACCCCCGGGGGGCTGTACAATGAGCAGTTCTTC

v_call: TRBV2
d_call: TRBD1
clone_size: once
j_call: TRBJ1-5
cdr3_aa: CASKRGLGNQPQHF
cdr3_nt: TGTGCCAGCAAGAGGGGGCTAGGGAATCAGCCCCAGCATTTT

v_call: TRBV11-2
d_call: NA
clone_size: NA
j_call: TRBJ2-3
cdr3_aa: CASRLASSTDTQYF
cdr3_nt: TGTGCCAGCAGGTTAGCAAGCTCCACAGATACGCAGTATTTT

v_call: TRBV7-6
d_call: NA
clone_size: NA
j_call: TRBJ2-1
cdr3_aa: CASSPYSFGFNEQFF
cdr3_nt: TGTGCCAGCAGTCCCTACAGCTTCGGCTTCAATGAGCAGTTCTTC

v_call: TRBV5-1
d_call: NA
clone_size: NA
j_call: TRBJ1-1
cdr3_aa: CASSFRGSLNTEAFF
cdr3_nt: TGCGCCAGCAGCTTTCGGGGGAGCTTGAACACTGAAGCTTTCTTT

v_call: TRBV5-1
d_call: NA
clone_size: few
j_call: TRBJ2-5
cdr3_aa: CASSLNSVQETQYF
cdr3_nt: TGCGCCAGCAGCTTGAATAGCGTACAAGAGACCCAGTACTTC

v_call: TRBV28
d_call: TRBD2
clone_size: NA
j_call: TRBJ2-3
cdr3_aa: CASSLTSGFSTDTQYF
cdr3_nt: TGTGCCAGCAGCCTGACTAGCGGGTTTAGCACAGATACGCAGTATTTT

v_call: TRBV27
d_call: NA
clone_size: NA
j_call: TRBJ2-7
cdr3_aa: CASSTRGSGQYF
cdr3_nt: TGTGCCAGCAGCACCCGGGGTTCGGGGCAGTACTTC

v_call: TRBV19
d_call: NA
clone_size: few
j_call: TRBJ2-7
cdr3_aa: CASSIFAGETYEQYF
cdr3_nt: TGTGCCAGTAGTATCTTTGCAGGGGAGACCTACGAGCAGTACTTC

v_call: TRBV4-3
d_call: TRBD2
clone_size: NA
j_call: TRBJ2-1
cdr3_aa: CASSQVSSGIFDEQFF
cdr3_nt: TGCGCCAGCAGCCAAGTTTCTAGCGGGATTTTCGATGAGCAGTTCTTC

v_call: TRBV29-1
d_call: NA
clone_size: NA
j_call: TRBJ2-7
cdr3_aa: CSVILQGIKQYF
cdr3_nt: TGCAGCGTTATACTCCAGGGGATAAAGCAGTACTTC

v_call: TRBV9
d_call: TRBD1
clone_size: NA
j_call: TRBJ2-1
cdr3_aa: CASNKGQSYNEQFF
cdr3_nt: TGTGCCAGCAACAAGGGACAGAGCTACAATGAGCAGTTCTTC

v_call: TRBV5-1
d_call: TRBD2
clone_size: NA
j_call: TRBJ2-3
cdr3_aa: CASSYTVLAGQSGGTDTQYF
cdr3_nt: TGCGCCAGCAGCTATACCGTACTAGCGGGGCAGTCAGGGGGGACAGATACGCAGTATTTT

v_call: TRBV6-6
d_call: TRBD2
clone_size: NA
j_call: TRBJ2-7
cdr3_aa: CASMSLAGSYEQYF
cdr3_nt: TGTGCCAGCATGAGTCTAGCGGGTTCCTACGAGCAGTACTTC

v_call: TRBV27
d_call: NA
clone_size: NA
j_call: TRBJ2-1
cdr3_aa: CASAPLGESNEQFF
cdr3_nt: TGTGCCAGCGCCCCGCTGGGAGAGAGCAATGAGCAGTTCTTC

v_call: TRBV5-4
d_call: TRBD1
clone_size: NA
j_call: TRBJ2-5
cdr3_aa: CASSLEDRGAETQYF
cdr3_nt: TGTGCCAGCAGCTTGGAGGACAGGGGAGCAGAGACCCAGTACTTC

v_call: TRBV27
d_call: NA
clone_size: NA
j_call: TRBJ2-3
cdr3_aa: CASSWANTQYF
cdr3_nt: TGTGCCAGCAGTTGGGCGAATACGCAGTATTTT

v_call: TRBV9
d_call: TRBD2
clone_size: NA
j_call: TRBJ2-3
cdr3_aa: CASSVEGGGGADTQYF
cdr3_nt: TGTGCCAGCAGCGTAGAAGGGGGCGGGGGGGCAGATACGCAGTATTTT

v_call: TRBV6-5
d_call: NA
clone_size: few
j_call: TRBJ1-5
cdr3_aa: CASSSRVGNQPQHF
cdr3_nt: TGTGCCAGCAGTTCACGGGTTGGCAATCAGCCCCAGCATTTT

v_call: TRBV6-1
d_call: NA
clone_size: NA
j_call: TRBJ2-5
cdr3_aa: CASSKQVSETQYF
cdr3_nt: TGTGCCAGCAGTAAACAGGTATCAGAGACCCAGTACTTC

v_call: TRBV4-1
d_call: TRBD2
clone_size: NA
j_call: TRBJ2-2
cdr3_aa: CASSQPRTSQSGELFF
cdr3_nt: TGCGCCAGCAGCCAACCGCGGACTAGTCAATCCGGGGAGCTGTTTTTT

v_call: TRBV7-3
d_call: NA
clone_size: NA
j_call: TRBJ1-1
cdr3_aa: CASSSEAFF
cdr3_nt: TGTGCCAGCAGCTCGGAAGCTTTCTTT

v_call: TRBV6-5
d_call: NA
clone_size: NA
j_call: TRBJ1-1
cdr3_aa: CASSYWGDDTEAFF
cdr3_nt: TGTGCCAGCAGTTACTGGGGGGATGACACTGAAGCTTTCTTT

v_call: TRBV5-4
d_call: NA
clone_size: once
j_call: TRBJ1-4
cdr3_aa: CASSLVAGAGWNNEKLFF
cdr3_nt: TGTGCCAGCAGCTTGGTGGCGGGGGCGGGGTGGAATAATGAAAAACTGTTTTTT

v_call: TRBV19
d_call: NA
clone_size: NA
j_call: TRBJ2-7
cdr3_aa: CASSIDLHVEGPYEQYF
cdr3_nt: TGTGCCAGTAGTATAGATCTACATGTTGAGGGCCCCTACGAGCAGTACTTC

v_call: TRBV5-6
d_call: TRBD1
clone_size: NA
j_call: TRBJ1-2
cdr3_aa: CASSRALGQGEYGYTF
cdr3_nt: TGTGCCAGCAGCCGAGCCCTTGGACAGGGGGAATATGGCTACACCTTC

v_call: TRBV2
d_call: NA
clone_size: NA
j_call: TRBJ2-2
cdr3_aa: CASRPTAYTGELFF
cdr3_nt: TGTGCCAGCAGGCCAACAGCTTACACCGGGGAGCTGTTTTTT

v_call: TRBV4-1
d_call: NA
clone_size: NA
j_call: TRBJ1-6
cdr3_aa: CASSQDADYNSPLHF
cdr3_nt: TGCGCCAGCAGCCAAGATGCGGATTATAATTCACCCCTCCACTTT

v_call: TRBV7-2
d_call: NA
clone_size: NA
j_call: TRBJ2-1
cdr3_aa: CASSLIRGSKDEQFF
cdr3_nt: TGTGCCAGCAGCTTAATAAGGGGGAGTAAGGATGAGCAGTTCTTC

v_call: TRBV7-2
d_call: NA
clone_size: NA
j_call: TRBJ2-7
cdr3_aa: CASSLAQGITYEQYF
cdr3_nt: TGTGCCAGCAGCTTAGCTCAGGGGATAACCTACGAGCAGTACTTC

v_call: TRBV7-9
d_call: TRBD1
clone_size: NA
j_call: TRBJ1-1
cdr3_aa: CASSLRGKGAPNTEAFF
cdr3_nt: TGTGCCAGCAGCTTAAGGGGAAAGGGGGCGCCGAACACTGAAGCTTTCTTT

v_call: TRBV11-3
d_call: TRBD2
clone_size: NA
j_call: TRBJ2-1
cdr3_aa: CASSLDLTSGHNEQFF
cdr3_nt: TGTGCCAGCAGCTTAGATCTGACTAGCGGGCACAATGAGCAGTTCTTC

v_call: TRBV27
d_call: TRBD2
clone_size: NA
j_call: TRBJ2-3
cdr3_aa: CASRLTSGRGDTQYF
cdr3_nt: TGTGCCAGCAGACTAACTAGCGGGAGGGGAGATACGCAGTATTTT

v_call: TRBV9
d_call: TRBD2
clone_size: NA
j_call: TRBJ2-3
cdr3_aa: CASSTSGSTDTQYF
cdr3_nt: TGTGCCAGCAGCACTAGCGGGAGCACAGATACGCAGTATTTT